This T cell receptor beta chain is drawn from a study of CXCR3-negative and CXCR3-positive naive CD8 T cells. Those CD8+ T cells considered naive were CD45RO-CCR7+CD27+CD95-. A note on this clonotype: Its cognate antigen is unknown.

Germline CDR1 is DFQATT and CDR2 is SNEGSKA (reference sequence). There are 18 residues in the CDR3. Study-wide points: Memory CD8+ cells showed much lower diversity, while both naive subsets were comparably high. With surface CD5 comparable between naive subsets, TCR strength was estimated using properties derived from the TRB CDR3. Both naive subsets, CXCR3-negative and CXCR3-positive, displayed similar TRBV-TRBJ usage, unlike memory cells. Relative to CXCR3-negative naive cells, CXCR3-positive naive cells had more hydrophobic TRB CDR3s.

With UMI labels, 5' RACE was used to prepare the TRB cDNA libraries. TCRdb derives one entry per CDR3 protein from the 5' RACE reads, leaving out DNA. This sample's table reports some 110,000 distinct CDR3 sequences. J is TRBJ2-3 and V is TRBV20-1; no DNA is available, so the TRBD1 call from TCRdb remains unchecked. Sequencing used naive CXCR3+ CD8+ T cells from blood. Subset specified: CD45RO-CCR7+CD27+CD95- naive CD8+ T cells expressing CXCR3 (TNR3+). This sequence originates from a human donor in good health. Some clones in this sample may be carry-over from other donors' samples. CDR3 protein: CSARDAGGPLPLTDTQYF.